Following are 22 T cell receptor beta chains from one sample sequenced in a study of molecular identifiers for immune sequencing clone quantification. One entry per CDR3 protein results from TCRdb running MiXCR on the PCR reads. The sample has 85,000 to 100,000 distinct CDR3 sequences; roughly 21% are singletons. The sample was naive CD8+ T cells from blood, with Jurkat cell RNA spiked in. Subset denoted: FACS-sorted CD8+CD4-CCR7+CD45RA+ naive T cells. The source of these receptors is a human donor in good health. Some libraries in this study had Jurkat cell RNA spiked in.

The chain couples TRBV2 to TRBJ1-3; the D gene is possibly TRBD1 (5 bases). This CDR3 has 16 amino acids. The germline V gene has CDR1 SNHLY and CDR2 FYNNEI. V was cut by 8 bases and J by 2 bases, with 19 bases left in between. The CDR3 nucleotides are TGTGCCAGCCGGGACCCCCTTTCGTCGGCTGGAAACACCATATATTTT. Amino acids: CASRDPLSSAGNTIYF.

Many counts were recorded for this clonotype. The chain recombines TRBV7-6 with TRBJ2-3, with 12 bases fitting TRBD2. The CDR3 covers 16 residues. Trimming took 5 bases from V and 6 from J; bases not matched to a gene: 9. The germline V gene encodes CDR1 SGHVS and CDR2 FNYEAQ. CDR3 region: CASSTRLAGAGDTQYF. The CDR3 DNA reads as TGTGCCAGCAGCACGAGACTAGCGGGGGCCGGGGATACGCAGTATTTT.

In regard to this clonotype: This clone may be a read error of a much larger clone one base away. V is TRBV30 and J is TRBJ1-2, with a tentative D call TRBD1 (5 bases). CDR3 size: 12 residues. Germline lookup yields CDR1 GTSNPN and CDR2 SVGIG (reference sequence). Trimming cost V 3 bases and J 3 bases, with 8 bases left between them. Written as DNA, the CDR3 is TGTGCCTGGAGCGACAGCGACTATGGCTACACCTTC. It yields the protein CAWSDSDYGYTF.

At least ten counts were recorded for this clonotype. The rearrangement joins TRBV29-1 to TRBJ2-3, with 9 bases fitting TRBD2. Germline values: CDR1 SQVTM, CDR2 ANQGSEA. There are 15 residues in the CDR3. Germline trimming cut 6 bases from V and 2 bases from J; bases unmatched to any gene: 9. The CDR3 nucleotides are TGCAGCGTCCGAGATAGCGGGAGTCTCACAGATACGCAGTATTTT. Translated: CSVRDSGSLTDTQYF.

This clonotype was counted at least ten times. V gene TRBV2 combines with J gene TRBJ1-1; the match to TRBD1 covers 9 bases. This CDR3 has 14 amino acids. CDR1 and CDR2 from the germline V gene are SNHLY and FYNNEI. The V segment lost 1 base and the J segment 10 bases; nucleotides outside the gene matches: 7. As DNA, the CDR3 is TGTGCCAGCAGTGAAGGGGACAGGGTCGGAGGAGCTTTCTTT. Residues: CASSEGDRVGGAFF.

Points on this clonotype: Because the CDR3 is missing its conserved closing phenylalanine or tryptophan, this is likely a read error. The V gene is TRBV7-2, the J gene TRBJ1-1, with 9 positions matching TRBD1. The ends lost 0 bases at V and 4 bases at J; junction bases unmatched: 3. The CDR3 has 15 amino acids. CDR1 SGHTA and CDR2 FQGNSA come from the germline V gene. The DNA of the CDR3 is TGTGCCAGCAGCTTAGCAGGGACAGGGAGCACTGAAGCTTTCCTT. Translating it yields CASSLAGTGSTEAFL.

This clonotype has more than one count but fewer than ten. V is TRBV27 and J is TRBJ1-5; D unresolved. Germline V gives CDR1 MNHEY, CDR2 SMNVEV (reference sequence). Trimming shortened V by 2 bases and J by 0 bases, and 11 bases separated the two germline ends. The CDR3 has 16 residues. Here the CDR3 DNA reads TGTGCCAGCAGTTTAGGCCCATATACTAGCAATCAGCCCCAGCATTTT. Protein product: CASSLGPYTSNQPQHF.

The table lists this clonotype with many counts. The chain recombines TRBV20-1 with TRBJ1-2, with D perhaps TRBD1 (5 bases). Per germline, CDR1 DFQATT and CDR2 SNEGSKA (reference sequence). Trimming removed 0 bases from V and 6 bases from J, with 17 bases in between. This CDR3 region has 15 residues. The CDR3 region is CSARDSGREVHGYTF. The DNA of the CDR3 is TGCAGTGCTAGAGATTCCGGCAGGGAGGTCCATGGCTACACCTTC.

This clonotype was detected ten times or more. This chain uses TRBV13 with TRBJ2-3; no clear D. Germline V gene lookup returns CDR1 PRHDT and CDR2 FYEKMQ (reference sequence). V was clipped by 2 bases and J by 0 bases, with 9 bases between them. The CDR3 covers 15 residues. The CDR3, as DNA: TGTGCCAGCAGCTTAACCCTGGCCAGCACAGATACGCAGTATTTT. Amino acids: CASSLTLASTDTQYF.

Many counts were recorded for this clonotype. The chain couples TRBV12-3 or TRBV12-4 to TRBJ1-1, with 8 bases matching TRBD1. Losses at the gene ends were 6 bases for V and 5 bases for J; bases not matched to a gene: 17. The CDR3 extends over 17 amino acids. In DNA, the CDR3 is TGTGCCAGCAGCTCAGGACAGGGAGCCGATCTTTTTACTGAAGCTTTCTTT. It yields the protein CASSSGQGADLFTEAFF.

As regards this clonotype: Just one base apart from a much larger clone, this may be a read error. The V and J genes are TRBV6-5 and TRBJ2-7, with 11 bases that match TRBD1. CDR3 size: 15 residues. Unmatched junction bases numbered 10, after V lost 8 bases and J lost 4 bases. Germline CDR1 and CDR2: MNHEY and SVGAGI. The CDR3 region is CASGRGQGGVYEQYF. The DNA of the CDR3 is TGTGCCAGCGGCCGGGGACAGGGGGGAGTATACGAGCAGTACTTC.

This clonotype occurred a few times. The V call is TRBV7-9, the J call TRBJ2-2; D not certain. V lost 1 base and J 1 base, leaving 10 bases between the germline ends. Germline V gene lookup returns CDR1 SEHNR and CDR2 FQNEAQ (reference sequence). The CDR3 runs 16 residues. The CDR3 loop is CASSLDETKNTGELFF. CDR3 DNA: TGTGCCAGCAGCTTAGATGAGACAAAGAACACCGGGGAGCTGTTTTTT.

This clonotype has ten or more counts. The rearrangement uses TRBV6-6 and TRBJ1-5, with D uncertain. This CDR3 has 19 residues. Deletions cut 3 bases from V and 2 bases from J, with 23 bases between. The germline CDR1 and CDR2 sequences are MNHNY and SVGAGI (reference sequence). The chain's CDR3 is CASSYALPRDQAGNQPQHF. The CDR3 DNA reads TGTGCCAGCAGTTATGCCCTTCCTCGGGATCAAGCTGGCAATCAGCCCCAGCATTTT.

Details on this clonotype: This may arise from a read error, as a much more abundant clone is one base away. The rearrangement uses TRBV19 and TRBJ1-5, with D uncertain. V lost 1 base, J lost 6 bases, and 13 bases lay in between. Germline-derived CDR1 and CDR2 are LNHDA and SQIVND (reference sequence). The CDR3 is made up of 15 amino acids. CDR3 sequence reads: CASSIGGALSQPQHF. CDR3 DNA sequence: TGTGCCAGTAGTATAGGGGGTGCCCTTAGTCAGCCCCAGCATTTT.

There are many counts of this clonotype. J is TRBJ2-3 and V is TRBV4-3; perhaps TRBD1 as D (5 bases). V was cut by 2 bases and J by 2 bases, with 11 bases left in between. The CDR3 is made up of 15 amino acids. The V gene's germline CDR1 is LGHNA and CDR2 YSLEER. This chain's CDR3 is CASSQYDGHTDTQYF. The CDR3 DNA reads TGCGCCAGCAGCCAATACGACGGACACACAGATACGCAGTATTTT.

The chain uses TRBV7-9 and TRBJ1-3, with 8 bases identical to TRBD1. The trim removed 2 bases at V and 1 base at J, leaving 7 bases unmatched. This CDR3 is 17 amino acids long. Per the germline V gene, CDR1 is SEHNR and CDR2 is FQNEAQ (reference sequence). The CDR3 nucleotides are TGTGCCAGCAGCTTACTGGGACAGGCGGGTTCTGGAAACACCATATATTTT. This encodes CASSLLGQAGSGNTIYF.

The V call is TRBV4-1, the J call TRBJ1-5, with D unclear. Looked up from germline, CDR1 is MGHRA and CDR2 is YSYEKL. Trimming pared 5 bases from V and 4 bases from J, leaving 9 bases between. The CDR3 has 13 residues. Here the CDR3 reads CASSVRVNQPQHF. In DNA, the CDR3 is TGCGCCAGCAGCGTTAGGGTAAATCAGCCCCAGCATTTT.

This clonotype was observed many times. J is TRBJ1-5 and V is TRBV19, with a weak D call TRBD1 (5 bases). The germline V gene has CDR1 LNHDA and CDR2 SQIVND (reference sequence). The CDR3 is made up of 14 amino acids. V lost 9 bases to trimming and J lost 9 bases, with 21 bases between them. This CDR3 reads CASNLMGTSGPQHF. The CDR3 nucleotides read TGTGCCAGCAACCTGATGGGGACCAGCGGGCCCCAGCATTTT.

A few counts support this clonotype. Written as DNA, the CDR3 is TGTGCCACCAGTGAGGGACTAGCGGGAGTTTATAATGAGCAGTTCTTC. Translating it yields CATSEGLAGVYNEQFF. The rearrangement joins TRBV24-1 to TRBJ2-1; 14 nucleotides align to TRBD2. The V and J ends lost 4 bases and 7 bases, in that order; junction bases with no gene match: 5. CDR1 and CDR2 (germline): KGHDR, SFDVKD. This CDR3 is 16 amino acids long.

This clonotype was seen ten or more times. The chain links TRBV7-3 to TRBJ2-7; TRBD1 matches at 10 bases. Germline V gene sequence: CDR1 SGHTA, CDR2 FQGTGA. The length of the CDR3 is 14 residues. Trimming at V came to 3 bases and at J to 4 bases, leaving 3 bases not matched to a gene. CDR3 nucleotides: TGTGCCAGCAGCTTGACAGGGGGCGGGTACGAGCAGTACTTC. Translating gives CASSLTGGGYEQYF. Based on the CDR3 plus reference TRBV7-3 and TRBJ2-7, the full variable domain is GAGVSQTPSNKVTEKGKYVELRCDPISGHTALYWYRQSLGQGPEFLIYFQGTGAADDSGLPNDRFFAVRPEGSVSTLKIQRTERGDSAVYLCASSLTGGGYEQYFGPGTRLTVT.

With respect to this clonotype: At one boundary the junction diverges from the germline segment, which might be a read error. The chain is built from TRBV30 and TRBJ1-1; D not resolved. The CDR3 length is 13 residues. CDR1 GTSNPN and CDR2 SVGIG come from the germline V gene (reference sequence). CDR3 protein: CAWSGGMRTEAIF. The CDR3 DNA reads as TGTGCCTGGAGTGGGGGAATGAGGACTGAAGCTATCTTT. Together with reference TRBV30 and TRBJ1-1, the CDR3 gives the full variable domain: SQTIHQWPATLVQPVGSPLSLECTVEGTSNPNLYWYRQAAGRGLQLLFYSVGIGQISSEVPQNLSASRPQDRQFILSSKKLLLSDSGFYLCAWSGGMRTEAIFGQGTRLTVV.

V usage is TRBV13 and J usage is TRBJ2-1, with 8 bases matching TRBD1. CDR3 length equals 16 residues. V dropped 5 bases and J dropped 5; count of bases not matched to a gene: 11. Germline loops: CDR1 PRHDT, CDR2 FYEKMQ (reference sequence). Here the CDR3 DNA reads TGTGCCAGCAGCCCCAGATCCGGGACAGGACACAATGAGCAGTTCTTC. Translating gives CASSPRSGTGHNEQFF.